The present entry profiles one T cell receptor beta chain with its context. This sample stems from a study of T cell changes during pregnancy in multiple sclerosis. V was shortened by 3 bases and J by 2 bases, with 10 bases between the two germline ends. Germline V lookup: CDR1 PRHDT, CDR2 FYEKMQ (reference sequence). The CDR3 spans 14 residues. TCRdb's table, derived via immunoSEQ multiplex PCR, lists solely in-frame clones and lacks some. This sample has some 24,000 clones; 90% occur once, and the top ten carry 9% to 9.5%. The chain couples TRBV13 to TRBJ1-2; weak D call: TRBD1 (5 bases). The receptor's source is a female donor in good health, enrolled as a control in a pregnancy study. The sample in question was CD8+ T cells from peripheral blood mononuclear cells, obtained in the third trimester of pregnancy. This chain's CDR3 is CASSFRQMNYGYTF. As DNA, the CDR3 is TGTGCCAGCAGCTTCCGACAGATGAACTATGGCTACACCTTC.